The clone carrying this TCR beta chain was detected once. Its antigen is still unknown. This CDR3 region has 15 residues. Germline CDR1 LNHNV, CDR2 YYDKDF (reference sequence). V lost 6 bases, J lost 5 bases, and 11 bases stayed unmatched. The source of the sample is a study of cytomegalovirus exposure and HLA in healthy donors. Study outcomes and limitations: Further analysis was carried out later, and it showed several of the most significant clusters appearing linked to common viral pathogens.

The study sampled nominally healthy donors, though unrecorded immune exposures were likely. The study ran its PCR with 60 Vbeta and 13 Jbeta primers. Sequenced by immunoSEQ multiplex PCR; TCRdb stores in-frame clones only, minus some. The table records some 130,000 clones, about two thirds of them present only once. Source material: PBMCs. The source of this sequence is a middle-aged man in good health and CMV-seropositive. The gene calls are TRBV15 and TRBJ2-7; TRBD1 matches 9 bases. CDR3 loop: CATSPPRDRAHEQYF. Written as DNA, the CDR3 is TGTGCCACCAGTCCTCCCCGGGACAGGGCTCACGAGCAGTACTTC.